This entry is about one T cell receptor (beta chain). Its target is not known. Amplification used 60 Vbeta primers and 13 Jbeta primers. The protocol was immunoSEQ multiplex PCR, while the TCRdb copy is restricted to in-frame clones and leaves out a portion. The data show 150,000 to 200,000 clones, and the top ten clones hold roughly 2%. These data originate in a study of cytomegalovirus exposure and HLA in healthy donors. Study-level results: An Asian-associated ancestry cluster reportedly showed fewer N-insertions than the approximately 630-donor mean in a later analysis.

Sequenced: PBMCs. The clonotype comes from a man aged 30 to 45 in good health and CMV-seronegative.

The CDR3 DNA reads as TGTGCCAGCAGCCCGCAGGGGGCAGGCAATGAGCAGTTCTTC. Encoded protein: CASSPQGAGNEQFF. The V gene is TRBV9, the J gene TRBJ2-1; TRBD1 aligns across 8 bases. This CDR3 is built from 14 residues. CDR1 is SGDLS and CDR2 is YYNGEE in the germline V gene. V lost 4 bases to trimming and J lost 6 bases; unmatched junction nucleotides: 6. Full variable domain (remainder filled in from reference TRBV9 and TRBJ2-1): DSGVTQTPKHLITATGQRVTLRCSPRSGDLSVYWYQQSLDQGLQFLIQYYNGEERAKGNILERFSAQQFPDLHSELNLSSLELGDSALYFCASSPQGAGNEQFFGPGTRLTVL.